This passage covers 11 T cell receptor beta chains from one sample sequenced in a study of radiation and T cells in renal cell carcinoma. TCRdb's table, derived via immunoSEQ multiplex PCR, lists solely in-frame clones and lacks some. The sample has some 76,000 clones; 82% are singletons. The sample's time point: blood 2 weeks post-SBRT. Treatment indicated: 15 Gy SBRT to primary tumor, nephrectomy 4 weeks later. The specimen comprised blood, sampled from a patient whose treatment included radiotherapy and nephrectomy. The receptor source for this set is a man aged 60 to 69 with renal cell carcinoma.

CDR3 protein: CASGTWGPNTEAFF. The CDR3 DNA is TGTGCCAGCGGCACGTGGGGACCGAACACTGAAGCTTTCTTT. The chain is built from TRBV5-8 and TRBJ1-1; possibly TRBD1 for D (5 bases). The V gene lost 7 bases and the J gene lost 1 base, with 14 bases spanning the gap. Per the germline V gene, CDR1 is SGHTS and CDR2 is YDEGEE. CDR3 length: 14 residues.

This chain joins TRBV25-1 and TRBJ2-2; D perhaps matches TRBD1 (6 bases). Trimming left V 5 bases short and J 3 bases short, with 13 bases between. There are 15 residues in the CDR3. The germline V gene has CDR1 MGHDK and CDR2 SYGVNS. This chain's CDR3 is CASSSRDTYTGELFF. CDR3 bases: TGTGCCAGCAGTTCCCGGGACACTTACACCGGGGAGCTGTTTTTT.

The rearrangement uses TRBV27 and TRBJ2-7; a weak D match, TRBD1 (5 bases). This CDR3 has 15 amino acids. V lost 2 bases to trimming and J lost 0 bases, with 11 bases between them. In germline, CDR1 is MNHEY, CDR2 SMNVEV (reference sequence). CDR3 residues: CASSLMGPTSYEQYF. For the CDR3, the DNA is TGTGCCAGCAGTTTAATGGGGCCCACCTCCTACGAGCAGTACTTC.

This sequence joins TRBV5-1 and TRBJ2-1; 7 positions agree with TRBD2. The germline V gene has CDR1 SGHRS and CDR2 YFSETQ. This CDR3 is 16 amino acids long. Unmatched junction bases numbered 11, after V lost 0 bases and J lost 8 bases. DNA of the CDR3: TGCGCCAGCAGCTTGGCCAGAAGCGGGATAGGGGATGAGCAGTTCTTC. Its translation: CASSLARSGIGDEQFF.

The chain uses TRBV14 and TRBJ2-2; 7 nucleotides match TRBD2. The CDR3 contains 16 residues. Germline lookup yields CDR1 SGHDN and CDR2 FVKESK. V dropped 0 bases and J dropped 1; count of bases not matched to a gene: 2. CDR3 sequence reads: CASSQELARNTGELFF. The CDR3 DNA follows: TGTGCCAGCAGCCAAGAACTAGCGAGGAACACCGGGGAGCTGTTTTTT.

V gene TRBV19 combines with J gene TRBJ2-7; 8 positions match TRBD1. V shed 1 base, J shed 2 bases, and the junction held 4 bases outside the gene matches. The CDR3 contains 15 residues. Germline-derived CDR1 and CDR2 are LNHDA and SQIVND (reference sequence). Written as DNA, the CDR3 is TGTGCCAGTAGTATAGGAGCCAGGGGGCCCTACGAGCAGTACTTC. Protein: CASSIGARGPYEQYF.

V gene TRBV6-5 combines with J gene TRBJ2-7; D may be TRBD1 or TRBD2 (5 bases each). The CDR3 is made up of 15 amino acids. V dropped 0 bases and J dropped 5 bases, with 14 bases sitting between them. Germline values: CDR1 MNHEY, CDR2 SVGAGI. CDR3 DNA: TGTGCCAGCAGTTACTCGTTGCAGGGAGTGCACGAGCAGTACTTC. This gives the protein CASSYSLQGVHEQYF.

V and J are TRBV4-1 and TRBJ2-5; D might be TRBD1 or TRBD2, each matching 5 bases. The CDR3 runs to 14 residues. V lost 4 bases to trimming and J lost 2 bases, with 11 bases between them. Germline V lookup: CDR1 MGHRA, CDR2 YSYEKL. CDR3 bases: TGCGCCAGCAGCCGCCGGGACCAACAAGAGACCCAGTACTTC. Encoded protein: CASSRRDQQETQYF.

The genes are TRBV7-2 and TRBJ2-1, with D tentatively TRBD2 (6 bases). Trimming left V 1 base short and J 7 bases short, with 8 bases between. Germline V gene lookup returns CDR1 SGHTA and CDR2 FQGNSA. This CDR3 region has 13 residues. Here the CDR3 reads CASSLGTTNEQFF. CDR3 DNA: TGTGCCAGCAGCTTAGGGACTACGAATGAGCAGTTCTTC. Full variable domain (remainder filled in from reference TRBV7-2 and TRBJ2-1): GAGVSQSPSNKVTEKGKDVELRCDPISGHTALYWYRQSLGQGLEFLIYFQGNSAPDKSGLPSDRFSAERTGGSVSTLTIQRTQQEDSAVYLCASSLGTTNEQFFGPGTRLTVL.

The chain carries TRBV2 and TRBJ2-7; tentative D call: TRBD2 (6 bases). Germline lookup yields CDR1 SNHLY and CDR2 FYNNEI. The CDR3 runs to 14 residues. V lost 8 bases to trimming and J lost 3 bases, with 17 bases between them. CDR3: CASLKKEGYYEQYF. CDR3 nucleotides: TGTGCCAGCCTGAAGAAGGAGGGCTACTACGAGCAGTACTTC.

This rearrangement joins TRBV6-5 to TRBJ2-3, with TRBD2 matching over 10 bases. Germline-derived CDR1 and CDR2 are MNHEY and SVGAGI. Trimming cost V 8 bases and J 9 bases; bases outside gene matches: 8. This CDR3 spans 13 amino acids. This CDR3 reads CASLSGRGGTQYF. CDR3 bases: TGTGCCAGCTTGAGCGGGAGGGGCGGGACGCAGTATTTT.